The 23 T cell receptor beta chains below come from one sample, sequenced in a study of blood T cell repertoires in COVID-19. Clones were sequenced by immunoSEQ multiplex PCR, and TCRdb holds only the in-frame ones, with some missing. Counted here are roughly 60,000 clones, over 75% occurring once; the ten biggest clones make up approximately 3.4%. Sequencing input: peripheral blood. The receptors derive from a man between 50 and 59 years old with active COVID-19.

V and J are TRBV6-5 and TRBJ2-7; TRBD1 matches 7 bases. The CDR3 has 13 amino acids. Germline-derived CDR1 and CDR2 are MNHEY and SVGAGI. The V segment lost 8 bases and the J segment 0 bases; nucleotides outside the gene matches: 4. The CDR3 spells CASWGTASYEQYF. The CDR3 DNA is TGTGCCAGCTGGGGGACAGCCTCCTACGAGCAGTACTTC.

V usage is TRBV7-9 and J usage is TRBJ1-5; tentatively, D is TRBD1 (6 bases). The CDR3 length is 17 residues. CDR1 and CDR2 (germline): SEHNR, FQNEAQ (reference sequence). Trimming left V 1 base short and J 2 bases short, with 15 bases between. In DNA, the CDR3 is TGTGCCAGCAGCTTAGGTGCGGGGGGCCCGGGCAATCAGCCCCAGCATTTT. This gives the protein CASSLGAGGPGNQPQHF.

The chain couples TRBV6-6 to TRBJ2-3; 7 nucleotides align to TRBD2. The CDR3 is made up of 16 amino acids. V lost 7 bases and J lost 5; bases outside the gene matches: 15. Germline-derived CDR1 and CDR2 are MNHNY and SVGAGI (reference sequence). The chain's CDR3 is CASIKRRGMVGDTQYF. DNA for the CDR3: TGTGCCAGCATAAAGCGGCGGGGGATGGTCGGAGATACGCAGTATTTT.

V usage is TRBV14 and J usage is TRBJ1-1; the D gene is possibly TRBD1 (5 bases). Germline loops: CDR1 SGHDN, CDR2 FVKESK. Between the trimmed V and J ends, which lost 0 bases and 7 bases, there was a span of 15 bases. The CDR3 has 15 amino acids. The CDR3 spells CASSQDRWGANEAFF. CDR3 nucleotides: TGTGCCAGCAGCCAAGATCGGTGGGGCGCGAATGAAGCTTTCTTT. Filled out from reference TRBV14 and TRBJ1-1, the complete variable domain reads EAGVTQFPSHSVIEKGQTVTLRCDPISGHDNLYWYRRVMGKEIKFLLHFVKESKQDESGMPNNRFLAERTGGTYSTLKVQPAELEDSGVYFCASSQDRWGANEAFFGQGTRLTVV.

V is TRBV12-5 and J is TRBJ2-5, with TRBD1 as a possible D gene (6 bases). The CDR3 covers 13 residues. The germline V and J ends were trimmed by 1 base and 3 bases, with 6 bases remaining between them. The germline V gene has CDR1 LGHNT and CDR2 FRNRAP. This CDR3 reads CASGLGQEETQYF. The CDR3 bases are TGTGCTAGTGGTTTGGGACAGGAAGAGACCCAGTACTTC.

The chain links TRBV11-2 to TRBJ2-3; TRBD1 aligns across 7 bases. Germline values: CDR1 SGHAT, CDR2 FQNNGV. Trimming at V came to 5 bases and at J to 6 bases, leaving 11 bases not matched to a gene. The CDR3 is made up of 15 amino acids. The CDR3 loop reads CASSIPETGKDTQYF. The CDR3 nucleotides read TGTGCCAGCAGCATCCCGGAGACAGGGAAGGATACGCAGTATTTT.

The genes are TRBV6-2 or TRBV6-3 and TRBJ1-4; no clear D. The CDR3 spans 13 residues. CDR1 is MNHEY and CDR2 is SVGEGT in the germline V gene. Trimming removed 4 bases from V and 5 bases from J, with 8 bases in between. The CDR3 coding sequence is TGTGCCAGCAGTTGGAGGGCGAATGAAAAACTGTTTTTT. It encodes CASSWRANEKLFF.

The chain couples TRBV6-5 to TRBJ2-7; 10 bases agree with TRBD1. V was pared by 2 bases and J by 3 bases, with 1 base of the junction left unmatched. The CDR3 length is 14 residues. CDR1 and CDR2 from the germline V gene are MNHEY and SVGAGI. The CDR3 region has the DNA TGTGCCAGCAGTTACGGGACAGGGGACTACGAGCAGTACTTC. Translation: CASSYGTGDYEQYF.

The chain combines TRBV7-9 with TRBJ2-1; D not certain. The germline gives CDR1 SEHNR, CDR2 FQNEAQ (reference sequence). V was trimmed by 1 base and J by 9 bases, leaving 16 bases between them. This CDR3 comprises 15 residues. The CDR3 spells CASSLESGTKREQFF. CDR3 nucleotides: TGTGCCAGCAGCTTAGAATCTGGAACTAAACGTGAGCAGTTCTTC.

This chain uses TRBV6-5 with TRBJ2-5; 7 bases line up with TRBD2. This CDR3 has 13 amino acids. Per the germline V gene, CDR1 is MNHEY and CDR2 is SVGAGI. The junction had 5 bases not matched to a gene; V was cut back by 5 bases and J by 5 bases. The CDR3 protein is CASSPSGAETQYF. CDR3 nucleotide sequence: TGTGCCAGCAGTCCCAGCGGGGCGGAGACCCAGTACTTC.

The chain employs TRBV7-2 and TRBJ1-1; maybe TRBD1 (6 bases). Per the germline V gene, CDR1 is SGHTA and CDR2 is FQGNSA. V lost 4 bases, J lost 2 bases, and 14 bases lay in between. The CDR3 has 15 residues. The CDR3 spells CASSSQGTGNTEAFF. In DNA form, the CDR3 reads TGTGCCAGCAGCTCCCAGGGGACGGGAAACACTGAAGCTTTCTTT. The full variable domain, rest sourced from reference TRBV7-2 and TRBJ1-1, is GAGVSQSPSNKVTEKGKDVELRCDPISGHTALYWYRQSLGQGLEFLIYFQGNSAPDKSGLPSDRFSAERTGGSVSTLTIQRTQQEDSAVYLCASSSQGTGNTEAFFGQGTRLTVV.

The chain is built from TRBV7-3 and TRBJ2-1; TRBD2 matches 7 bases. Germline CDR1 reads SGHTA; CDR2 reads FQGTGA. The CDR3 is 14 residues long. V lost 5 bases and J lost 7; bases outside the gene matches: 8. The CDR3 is CASSPMGGSNEQFF. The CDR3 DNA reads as TGTGCCAGCAGCCCGATGGGGGGGAGTAATGAGCAGTTCTTC.

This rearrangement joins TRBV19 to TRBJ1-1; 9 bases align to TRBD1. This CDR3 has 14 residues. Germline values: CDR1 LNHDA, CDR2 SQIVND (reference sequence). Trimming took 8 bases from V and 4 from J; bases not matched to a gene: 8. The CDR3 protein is CASVRDRVSTEAFF. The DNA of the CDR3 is TGTGCCAGTGTTAGGGACAGGGTAAGCACTGAAGCTTTCTTT.

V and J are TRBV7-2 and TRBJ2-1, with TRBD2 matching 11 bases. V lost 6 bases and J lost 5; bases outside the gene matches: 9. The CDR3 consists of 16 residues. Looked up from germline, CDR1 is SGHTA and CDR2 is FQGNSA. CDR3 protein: CASSSWGTSGNNEQFF. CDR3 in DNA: TGTGCCAGCAGTTCCTGGGGGACTAGCGGAAACAATGAGCAGTTCTTC.

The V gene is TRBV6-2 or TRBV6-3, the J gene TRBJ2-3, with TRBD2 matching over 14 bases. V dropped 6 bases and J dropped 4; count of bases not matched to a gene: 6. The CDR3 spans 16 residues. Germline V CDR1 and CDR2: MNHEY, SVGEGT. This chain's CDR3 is CASSRTTSGGADTQYF. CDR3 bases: TGTGCCAGCAGCCGGACGACTAGCGGGGGGGCAGATACGCAGTATTTT.

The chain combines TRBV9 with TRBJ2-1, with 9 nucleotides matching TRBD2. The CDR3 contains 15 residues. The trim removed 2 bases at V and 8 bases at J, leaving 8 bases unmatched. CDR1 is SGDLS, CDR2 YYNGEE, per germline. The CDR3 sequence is CASSVGGGAGDEQFF. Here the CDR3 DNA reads TGTGCCAGCAGCGTTGGCGGGGGGGCCGGCGATGAGCAGTTCTTC.

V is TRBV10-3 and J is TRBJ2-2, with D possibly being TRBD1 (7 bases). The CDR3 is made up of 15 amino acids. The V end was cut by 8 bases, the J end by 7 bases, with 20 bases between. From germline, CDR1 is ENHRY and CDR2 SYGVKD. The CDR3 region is CAIGGGQGGVGELFF. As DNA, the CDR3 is TGTGCCATCGGCGGAGGCCAGGGGGGAGTCGGGGAGCTGTTTTTT.

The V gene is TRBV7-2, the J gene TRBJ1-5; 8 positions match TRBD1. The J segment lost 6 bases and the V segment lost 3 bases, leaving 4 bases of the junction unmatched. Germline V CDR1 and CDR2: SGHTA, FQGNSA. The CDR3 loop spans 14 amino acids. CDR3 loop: CASSFGQGGQPQHF. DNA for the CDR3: TGTGCCAGCAGCTTCGGACAGGGCGGTCAGCCCCAGCATTTT.

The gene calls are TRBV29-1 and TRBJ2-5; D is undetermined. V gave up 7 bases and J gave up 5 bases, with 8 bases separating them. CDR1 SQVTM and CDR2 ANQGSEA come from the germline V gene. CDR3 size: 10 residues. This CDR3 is CSGAEETQYF. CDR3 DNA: TGCAGCGGGGCAGAGGAGACCCAGTACTTC.

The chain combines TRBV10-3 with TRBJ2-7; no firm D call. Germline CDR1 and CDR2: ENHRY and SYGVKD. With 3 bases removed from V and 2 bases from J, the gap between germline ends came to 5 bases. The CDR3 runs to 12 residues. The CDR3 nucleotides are TGTGCCATCAGTGACACAGCCTACGAGCAGTACTTC. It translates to CAISDTAYEQYF.

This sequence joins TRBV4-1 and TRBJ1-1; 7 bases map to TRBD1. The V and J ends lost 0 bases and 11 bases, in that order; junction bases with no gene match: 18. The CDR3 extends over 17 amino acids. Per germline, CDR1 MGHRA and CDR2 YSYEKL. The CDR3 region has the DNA TGCGCCAGCAGCCAAGACTACAGGGGCCGTGACAAGTTTGGGGCTTTCTTT. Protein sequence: CASSQDYRGRDKFGAFF.

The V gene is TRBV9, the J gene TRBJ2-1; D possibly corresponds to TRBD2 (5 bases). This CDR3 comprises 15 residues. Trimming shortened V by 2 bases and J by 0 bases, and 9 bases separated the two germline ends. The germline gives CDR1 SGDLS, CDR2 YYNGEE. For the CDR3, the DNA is TGTGCCAGCAGCGTCGGGGTGAGCTCCTACAATGAGCAGTTCTTC. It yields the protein CASSVGVSSYNEQFF. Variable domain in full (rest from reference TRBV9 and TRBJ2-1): DSGVTQTPKHLITATGQRVTLRCSPRSGDLSVYWYQQSLDQGLQFLIQYYNGEERAKGNILERFSAQQFPDLHSELNLSSLELGDSALYFCASSVGVSSYNEQFFGPGTRLTVL.

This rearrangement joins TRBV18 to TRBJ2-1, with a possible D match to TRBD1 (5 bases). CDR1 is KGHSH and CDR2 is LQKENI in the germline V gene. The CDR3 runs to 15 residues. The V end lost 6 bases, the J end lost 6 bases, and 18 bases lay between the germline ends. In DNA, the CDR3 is TGTGCCAGCTCCCCCCGGGCCCCGCAGGGCAATGAGCAGTTCTTC. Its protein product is CASSPRAPQGNEQFF.